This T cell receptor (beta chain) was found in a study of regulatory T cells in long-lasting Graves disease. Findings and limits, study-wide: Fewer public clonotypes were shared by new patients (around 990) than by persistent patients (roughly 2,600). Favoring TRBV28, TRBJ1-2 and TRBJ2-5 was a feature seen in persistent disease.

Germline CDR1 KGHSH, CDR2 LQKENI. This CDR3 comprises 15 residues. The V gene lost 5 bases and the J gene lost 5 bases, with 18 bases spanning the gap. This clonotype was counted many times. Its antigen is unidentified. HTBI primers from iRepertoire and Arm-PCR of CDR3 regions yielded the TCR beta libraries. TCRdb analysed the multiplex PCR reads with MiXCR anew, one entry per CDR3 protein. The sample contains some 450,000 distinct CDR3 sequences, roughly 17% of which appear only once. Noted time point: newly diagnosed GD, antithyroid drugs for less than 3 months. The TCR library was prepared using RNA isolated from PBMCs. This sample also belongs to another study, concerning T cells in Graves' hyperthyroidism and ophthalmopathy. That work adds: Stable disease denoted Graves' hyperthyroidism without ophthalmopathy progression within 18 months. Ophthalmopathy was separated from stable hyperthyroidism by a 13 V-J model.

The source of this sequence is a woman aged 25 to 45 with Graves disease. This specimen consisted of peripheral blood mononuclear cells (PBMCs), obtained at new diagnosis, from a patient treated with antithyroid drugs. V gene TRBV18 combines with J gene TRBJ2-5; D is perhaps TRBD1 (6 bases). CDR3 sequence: CASSSPDSTLETQYF. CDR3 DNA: TGTGCCAGCTCATCCCCGGACAGTACTTTGGAGACCCAGTACTTC. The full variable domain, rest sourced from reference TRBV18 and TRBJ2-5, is NAGVMQNPRHLVRRRGQEARLRCSPMKGHSHVYWYRQLPEEGLKFMVYLQKENIIDESGMPKERFSAEFPKEGPSILRIQQVVRGDSAAYFCASSSPDSTLETQYFGPGTRLLVL.